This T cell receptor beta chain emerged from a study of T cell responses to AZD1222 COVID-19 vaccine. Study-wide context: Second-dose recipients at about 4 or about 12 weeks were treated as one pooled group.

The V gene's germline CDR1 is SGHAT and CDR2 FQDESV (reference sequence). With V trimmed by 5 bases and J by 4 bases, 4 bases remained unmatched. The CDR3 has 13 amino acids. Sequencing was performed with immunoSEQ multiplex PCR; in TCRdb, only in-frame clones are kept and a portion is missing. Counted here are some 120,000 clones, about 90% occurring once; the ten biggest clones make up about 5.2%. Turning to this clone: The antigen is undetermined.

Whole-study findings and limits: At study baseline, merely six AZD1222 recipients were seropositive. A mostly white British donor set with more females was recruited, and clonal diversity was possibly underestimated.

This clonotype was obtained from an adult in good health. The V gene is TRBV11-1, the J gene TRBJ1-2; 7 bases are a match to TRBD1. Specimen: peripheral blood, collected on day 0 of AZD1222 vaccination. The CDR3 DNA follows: TGTGCCAGCAGCCCTGACAGGGCCTATGGCTACACCTTC. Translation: CASSPDRAYGYTF.